This T cell receptor (beta chain) is from a study of cytomegalovirus exposure and HLA in healthy donors. Study-level information: Previous work identified 95 million to 140 million unique TCR beta sequences from roughly 170 million T cells.

The V and J ends lost 3 bases and 0 bases, in that order; junction bases with no gene match: 4. Germline values: CDR1 KGHSH, CDR2 LQKENI. This CDR3 comprises 15 residues. A word on this clone: Different DNA sequences within this sample yield the same CDR3.

Vbeta (60) and Jbeta (13) primers were used in the PCR. The table came from immunoSEQ multiplex PCR; TCRdb's copy has only in-frame clones and leaves some out. The table lists fewer than 75,000 clones, roughly four fifths of them singletons. The sample comprised PBMCs. The chain links TRBV18 to TRBJ1-1, with TRBD1 matching 7 bases. The receptor was derived from a man under 40 in good health and CMV-seronegative. The CDR3: CASSPGQQMNTEAFF. DNA for the CDR3: TGTGCCAGCTCACCGGGACAGCAAATGAACACTGAAGCTTTCTTT.